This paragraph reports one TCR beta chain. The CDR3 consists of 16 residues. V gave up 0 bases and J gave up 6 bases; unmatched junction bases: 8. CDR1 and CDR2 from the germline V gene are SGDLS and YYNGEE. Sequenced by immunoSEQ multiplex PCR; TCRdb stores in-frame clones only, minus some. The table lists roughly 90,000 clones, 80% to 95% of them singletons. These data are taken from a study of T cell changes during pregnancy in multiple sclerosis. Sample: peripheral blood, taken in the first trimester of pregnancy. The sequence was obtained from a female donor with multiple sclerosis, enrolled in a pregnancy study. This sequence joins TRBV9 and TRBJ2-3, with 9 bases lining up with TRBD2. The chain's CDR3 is CASSVDLAGAKDTQYF. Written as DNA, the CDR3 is TGTGCCAGCAGCGTAGATTTAGCGGGGGCCAAGGATACGCAGTATTTT.